This entry lists 11 T cell receptor beta chains sequenced from one sample in a study of T-cell reconstitution after alpha-beta-depleted transplantation in children. Unique molecular identifiers were incorporated when the TCRbeta library was constructed. TCRdb reanalysed the PCR reads using MiXCR and keeps one entry per CDR3 protein. This sample yields approximately 250,000 distinct CDR3 sequences, of which roughly 25% are seen a single time; roughly 2.6% belongs to the top ten. The material sequenced was PBMCs, taken before TCRalphabeta/CD19-depleted stem cell transplant. These receptors were collected from a girl aged 2-15 years with Fanconi anemia, due to receive a stem cell transplant.

The genes are TRBV20-1 and TRBJ2-1; 15 nucleotides agree with TRBD2. The CDR3 contains 18 residues. Germline V gives CDR1 DFQATT, CDR2 SNEGSKA (reference sequence). V was clipped by 0 bases and J by 4 bases; unmatched bases: 7. CDR3 sequence: CSAREGTSGGYLYNEQFF. The CDR3 DNA sequence: TGCAGTGCTAGAGAGGGGACTAGCGGGGGGTACTTATACAATGAGCAGTTCTTC.

This clonotype came up many times. The V and J genes are TRBV29-1 and TRBJ2-7; D call uncertain. This CDR3 contains 13 residues. Trimming removed 4 bases from V and 6 bases from J, with 16 bases in between. The V gene's germline CDR1 is SQVTM and CDR2 ANQGSEA. CDR3: CSVGHTTVGEQYF. The CDR3 DNA reads as TGCAGCGTTGGCCATACAACAGTGGGCGAGCAGTACTTC.

This clonotype was counted only a few times. This chain uses TRBV20-1 with TRBJ2-1, with no clear D. V shed 0 bases and J shed 3 bases, with 12 bases lying between them. This CDR3 is built from 15 residues. The germline V gene has CDR1 DFQATT and CDR2 SNEGSKA (reference sequence). The CDR3 protein is CSARDRLLNYNEQFF. For the CDR3, the DNA is TGCAGTGCTAGAGATCGACTCCTGAACTACAATGAGCAGTTCTTC.

Many counts were recorded for this clonotype. The CDR3 here is CSGRDNSYNEQFF. The CDR3 nucleotides are TGCAGCGGCCGGGACAACTCCTACAATGAGCAGTTCTTC. J is TRBJ2-1 and V is TRBV29-1, with D perhaps TRBD1 (6 bases). This CDR3 has 13 amino acids. Per germline, CDR1 SQVTM and CDR2 ANQGSEA. Trimming removed 7 bases from V and 0 bases from J, with 10 bases in between.

This clonotype appeared many times. This chain connects TRBV29-1 to TRBJ1-2; D is ambiguous. The V end lost 7 bases, the J end lost 0 bases, and 9 bases lay between the germline ends. CDR3 length: 12 amino acids. The germline CDR1 and CDR2 sequences are SQVTM and ANQGSEA. CDR3 DNA: TGCAGCGATACAATAGCTAACTATGGCTACACCTTC. Its translation is CSDTIANYGYTF.

This chain's CDR3 is CSARREASTDTQYF. The CDR3 DNA follows: TGCAGTGCTAGGAGGGAGGCTTCCACAGATACGCAGTATTTT. The chain couples TRBV20-1 to TRBJ2-3; D is perhaps TRBD2 (6 bases). Trimming stripped 3 bases from V and 2 bases from J, with 12 bases between. The CDR3 is 14 residues long. Looked up from germline, CDR1 is DFQATT and CDR2 is SNEGSKA (reference sequence).

This clonotype was detected many times. Here the CDR3 DNA reads TGTGCCAGCTCACCACCCTCGGGGGCCTTGAGCGAGCAGTACTTC. Residues: CASSPPSGALSEQYF. This rearrangement joins TRBV18 to TRBJ2-7; D possibly matches TRBD1 or TRBD2 (6 bases each). Germline V lookup: CDR1 KGHSH, CDR2 LQKENI. Trimming cost V 0 bases and J 6 bases, with 15 bases left between them. The length of the CDR3 is 15 residues.

This clonotype showed up many times. The rearrangement links TRBV20-1 to TRBJ2-1, with D unresolved. Trimming removed 6 bases at V and 2 bases at J, with 17 bases between. CDR1 is DFQATT, CDR2 SNEGSKA, per germline (reference sequence). There are 15 residues in the CDR3. The CDR3 protein is CSAAPSKIAYNEQFF. The CDR3 bases are TGCAGTGCCGCCCCCAGCAAAATAGCCTACAATGAGCAGTTCTTC.

The J gene is TRBJ2-1, the V gene TRBV20-1; 15 nucleotides align to TRBD2. The junction had 6 bases not matched to a gene; V was cut back by 0 bases and J by 6 bases. Germline V CDR1 and CDR2: DFQATT, SNEGSKA (reference sequence). The CDR3 is 17 amino acids. The DNA for the CDR3 is TGCAGTGCTAGAGATCCCGGGACTAGCGGGAGGACCAATGAGCAGTTCTTC. Translating gives CSARDPGTSGRTNEQFF.

This clonotype has just a few counts. The chain links TRBV6-1 to TRBJ2-3; D not resolved. Germline values: CDR1 MNHNS, CDR2 SASEGT. Trimming cost V 7 bases and J 0 bases, with 8 bases left between them. The CDR3 spans 13 residues. The CDR3 DNA reads as TGTGCCAGCATAAGCGATAGCACAGATACGCAGTATTTT. It is translated as CASISDSTDTQYF.

The chain has TRBV19 and TRBJ2-7; the D gene could be TRBD1 or TRBD2 (5 bases each). CDR1 is LNHDA, CDR2 SQIVND, per germline (reference sequence). The CDR3 is made up of 14 amino acids. The V end was cut by 5 bases, the J end by 6 bases, with 17 bases between. The CDR3 spells CASSPRRGPVEQYF. CDR3 DNA: TGTGCCAGTAGTCCCCGTCGGGGCCCAGTCGAGCAGTACTTC.